What follows are 20 T cell receptor beta chains derived from one specimen sequenced in a study of response to subunit inactivated influenza vaccine. TCRdb called the RT-PCR reads again in MiXCR, with one record for every CDR3 protein. The repertoire has roughly 540,000 distinct CDR3 sequences, roughly 23% of them found once; the top ten carry approximately 3%. This sample was shared with a second study, whose subject was T cells expressing NK-cell markers. That study adds: In generating TCR beta cDNA, 5'RACE template switching with UMIs was used.

The source was CD4+ T cells sorted from PBMCs, collected approximately 12 days after vaccination. Receptors originate from a man aged 50-59 years who received an inactivated influenza vaccine.

The chain employs TRBV28 and TRBJ2-4; tentative D call: TRBD2 (6 bases). The V gene lost 3 bases and the J gene lost 1 base, with 7 bases spanning the gap. Germline CDR1 MDHEN, CDR2 SYDVKM. The CDR3 is made up of 14 amino acids. Here the CDR3 reads CASSFAGAKNIQYF. CDR3 DNA sequence: TGTGCCAGCAGTTTCGCGGGGGCCAAAAACATTCAGTACTTC.

This chain connects TRBV24-1 to TRBJ2-1, with 11 bases fitting TRBD2. With 1 base clipped from V and 6 bases from J, the junction kept 7 bases outside the gene matches. The germline gives CDR1 KGHDR, CDR2 SFDVKD. The CDR3 is made up of 17 amino acids. This CDR3 is CATSDFHSGGALNEQFF. The DNA for the CDR3 is TGTGCCACCAGTGATTTCCATAGCGGGGGGGCACTCAATGAGCAGTTCTTC.

This sequence joins TRBV4-1 and TRBJ2-1, with D possibly being TRBD2 (6 bases). The CDR3 contains 13 residues. V was clipped by 3 bases and J by 5 bases, with 8 bases between them. Germline assignment: CDR1 MGHRA and CDR2 YSYEKL. CDR3 sequence: CASSHLANNEQFF. CDR3 nucleotides: TGCGCCAGCAGCCACCTAGCGAACAATGAGCAGTTCTTC.

V is TRBV12-3 or TRBV12-4 and J is TRBJ2-1, with 8 bases matching TRBD1. The CDR3 runs 15 residues. Germline trimming cut 6 bases from V and 1 base from J; bases unmatched to any gene: 5. CDR3 sequence: CASRNRQGSYNEQFF. As DNA, the CDR3 is TGTGCCAGCAGAAACAGACAGGGGTCCTACAATGAGCAGTTCTTC.

This clonotype has ten or more counts. V usage is TRBV24-1 and J usage is TRBJ2-5; D perhaps matches TRBD2 (5 bases). The CDR3 is 13 amino acids. Germline CDR1 reads KGHDR; CDR2 reads SFDVKD. V was shortened by 6 bases and J by 1 base, with 8 bases between the two germline ends. CDR3 bases: TGTGCCACCAGTTCGGGGTCCCAAGAGACCCAGTACTTC. Translation gives CATSSGSQETQYF.

The CDR3 DNA follows: TGCGCCAGCAGTGTGACGGGGGACAGTCGTTCTGGGGCCAACGTCCTGACTTTC. Translation gives CASSVTGDSRSGANVLTF. This chain uses TRBV10-2 with TRBJ2-6; weak D call: TRBD1 (7 bases). Germline values: CDR1 WSHSY, CDR2 SAAADI. The CDR3 is 18 residues long. The germline V and J ends were trimmed by 4 bases and 1 base, with 17 bases remaining between them.

J is TRBJ2-3 and V is TRBV29-1; weak D call: TRBD2 (6 bases). CDR3 length: 12 residues. Per the germline V gene, CDR1 is SQVTM and CDR2 is ANQGSEA. The germline V and J ends were trimmed by 6 bases and 7 bases, with 14 bases remaining between them. CDR3 loop: CSVRRDQNTQYF. The CDR3, as DNA: TGCAGCGTACGGCGGGATCAAAATACGCAGTATTTT.

The chain recombines TRBV20-1 with TRBJ2-1; 12 positions agree with TRBD2. Germline V CDR1 and CDR2: DFQATT, SNEGSKA (reference sequence). The CDR3 loop spans 15 amino acids. V lost 1 base to trimming and J lost 10 bases; unmatched junction nucleotides: 8. CDR3 protein: CSARGLAGASGEQFF. CDR3 bases: TGCAGTGCTAGAGGACTAGCGGGAGCCTCTGGGGAGCAGTTCTTC.

The chain has TRBV15 and TRBJ2-3; 9 bases are shared with TRBD2. CDR3 size: 16 residues. Germline V lookup: CDR1 LNHNV, CDR2 YYDKDF (reference sequence). The V segment lost 4 bases and the J segment 1 base; nucleotides outside the gene matches: 6. CDR3: CATSMGGGAGTDTQYF. The CDR3 nucleotides are TGTGCCACCAGCATGGGCGGGGGGGCCGGCACAGATACGCAGTATTTT.

Many counts were recorded for this clonotype. The chain combines TRBV6-5 with TRBJ2-7, with TRBD2 matching over 7 bases. This CDR3 has 12 amino acids. Germline lookup yields CDR1 MNHEY and CDR2 SVGAGI. The V gene end was trimmed by 6 bases and the J gene end by 6 bases; junction bases not matched to a gene: 5. As DNA, the CDR3 is TGTGCCAGCAGGGCGGGAGTTGGCGAGCAGTACTTC. It codes for CASRAGVGEQYF.

This clonotype has only a few counts. V is TRBV12-3 or TRBV12-4 and J is TRBJ2-2; TRBD1 agrees at 10 bases. The CDR3 is 14 amino acids. V gave up 6 bases and J gave up 8 bases; unmatched junction bases: 6. CDR3: CASSGQGVIGELFF. The CDR3 DNA sequence: TGTGCCAGCAGCGGACAGGGGGTCATTGGGGAGCTGTTTTTT.

The rearrangement links TRBV7-3 to TRBJ2-3, with no clear D. The ends were cut back, 2 bases at V and 2 bases at J, with 17 bases in the middle. CDR3 length: 17 amino acids. Germline-derived CDR1 and CDR2 are SGHTA and FQGTGA. This CDR3 is CASSLPRPTQITDTQYF. The CDR3, as DNA: TGTGCCAGCAGCTTACCTCGGCCGACTCAAATCACAGATACGCAGTATTTT.

This clonotype was observed at least ten times. V is TRBV11-2 and J is TRBJ2-7; D remains ambiguous. Germline CDR1 is SGHAT and CDR2 is FQNNGV. Trimming took off 2 bases at V and 4 bases at J, with 9 bases between the two ends. The CDR3 has 13 residues. CDR3 in amino acids: CASSLRPTYEQYF. CDR3 DNA: TGTGCCAGCAGCTTAAGACCGACATACGAGCAGTACTTC.

The chain is built from TRBV5-1 and TRBJ1-1; D uncertain. Trimming stripped 1 base from V and 1 base from J, with 5 bases between. The CDR3 covers 13 residues. Germline V lookup: CDR1 SGHRS, CDR2 YFSETQ. The CDR3 DNA reads as TGCGCCAGCAGCTTGATTACGAACACTGAAGCTTTCTTT. Protein sequence: CASSLITNTEAFF.

The chain is built from TRBV15 and TRBJ2-3; D remains ambiguous. The V gene lost 3 bases and the J gene lost 5 bases, with 18 bases spanning the gap. Per germline, CDR1 LNHNV and CDR2 YYDKDF (reference sequence). The length of the CDR3 is 16 residues. The CDR3 region is CATSRPTRRPQDTQYF. In DNA, the CDR3 is TGTGCCACCAGCAGGCCCACTCGTCGCCCACAAGATACGCAGTATTTT.

This clonotype has a handful of counts. The chain carries TRBV20-1 and TRBJ2-7; D gene ambiguous. The V end lost 0 bases, the J end lost 7 bases, and 22 bases lay between the germline ends. The CDR3 loop spans 16 amino acids. The germline CDR1 and CDR2 sequences are DFQATT and SNEGSKA (reference sequence). DNA for the CDR3: TGCAGTGCTAGAGATTCCGCACGGAGATTAGACAATGAGCAGTACTTC. It specifies CSARDSARRLDNEQYF.

At least ten counts were recorded for this clonotype. The chain combines TRBV7-2 with TRBJ2-3; D gene ambiguous. Germline V lookup: CDR1 SGHTA, CDR2 FQGNSA. Trimming shortened V by 3 bases and J by 0 bases, and 1 base separated the two germline ends. The CDR3 loop spans 12 amino acids. CDR3 DNA sequence: TGTGCCAGCAGCTTCAGCACAGATACGCAGTATTTT. It encodes CASSFSTDTQYF.

There are a few counts of this clonotype. This chain joins TRBV9 and TRBJ2-3; maybe TRBD2 (5 bases). V shed 0 bases and J shed 0 bases, with 17 bases lying between them. Germline V gene data show CDR1 as SGDLS and CDR2 as YYNGEE. This CDR3 is built from 18 residues. The CDR3 protein is CASSVAGHGGRSTDTQYF. The CDR3, as DNA: TGTGCCAGCAGCGTAGCGGGCCATGGAGGTCGGAGCACAGATACGCAGTATTTT.

The sample holds a few counts of this clonotype. The genes are TRBV7-2 and TRBJ2-1; perhaps TRBD2 as D (6 bases). This CDR3 has 13 residues. Germline V CDR1 and CDR2: SGHTA, FQGNSA. The V end was cut by 1 base, the J end by 9 bases, with 10 bases between. The CDR3, as DNA: TGTGCCAGCAGCTTAGGGTCCGGGAGTGAGCAGTTCTTC. Protein product: CASSLGSGSEQFF.

V and J are TRBV11-1 and TRBJ2-3; 12 positions match TRBD2. V was clipped by 5 bases and J by 6 bases; unmatched bases: 15. The germline V gene encodes CDR1 SGHAT and CDR2 FQDESV (reference sequence). The CDR3 extends over 18 amino acids. In nucleotides, the CDR3 is TGTGCCAGCAGCCCAAACCCAGGACTAGCGGGGCCGTCCGATACGCAGTATTTT. It specifies CASSPNPGLAGPSDTQYF.